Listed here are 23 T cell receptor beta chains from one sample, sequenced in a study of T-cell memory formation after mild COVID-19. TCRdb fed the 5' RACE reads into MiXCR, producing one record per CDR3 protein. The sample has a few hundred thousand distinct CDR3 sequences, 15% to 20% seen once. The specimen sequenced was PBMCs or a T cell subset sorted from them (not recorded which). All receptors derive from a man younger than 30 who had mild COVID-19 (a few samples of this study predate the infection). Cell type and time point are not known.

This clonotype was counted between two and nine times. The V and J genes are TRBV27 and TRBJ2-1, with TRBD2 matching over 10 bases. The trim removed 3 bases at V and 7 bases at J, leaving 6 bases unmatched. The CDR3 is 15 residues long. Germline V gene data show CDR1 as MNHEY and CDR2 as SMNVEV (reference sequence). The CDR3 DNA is TGTGCCAGCAGTTTGGGGAGCGGGGGGGCGAATGAGCAGTTCTTC. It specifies CASSLGSGGANEQFF.

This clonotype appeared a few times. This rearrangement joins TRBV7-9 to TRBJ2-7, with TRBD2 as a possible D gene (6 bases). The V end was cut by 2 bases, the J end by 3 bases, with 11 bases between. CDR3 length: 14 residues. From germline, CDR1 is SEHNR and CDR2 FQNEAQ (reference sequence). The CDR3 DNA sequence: TGTGCCAGCAGCTTACGGCGTAGCGGCTACGAGCAGTACGTC. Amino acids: CASSLRRSGYEQYV.

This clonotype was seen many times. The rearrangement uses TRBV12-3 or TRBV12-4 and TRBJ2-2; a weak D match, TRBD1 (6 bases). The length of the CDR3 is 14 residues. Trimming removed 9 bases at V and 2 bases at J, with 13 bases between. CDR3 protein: CASLEDRNTGELFF. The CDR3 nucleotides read TGTGCCAGTCTTGAGGACAGAAACACCGGGGAGCTGTTTTTT.

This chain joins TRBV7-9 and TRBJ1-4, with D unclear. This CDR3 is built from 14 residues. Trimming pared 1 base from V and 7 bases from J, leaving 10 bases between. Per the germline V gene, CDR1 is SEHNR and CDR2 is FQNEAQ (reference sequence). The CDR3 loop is CASSLVGFGEKLFF. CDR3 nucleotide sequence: TGTGCCAGCAGCTTAGTAGGCTTCGGTGAAAAACTGTTTTTT.

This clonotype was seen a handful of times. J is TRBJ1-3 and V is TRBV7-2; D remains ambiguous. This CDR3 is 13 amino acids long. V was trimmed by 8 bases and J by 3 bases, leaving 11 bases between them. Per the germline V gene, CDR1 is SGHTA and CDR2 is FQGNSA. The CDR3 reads CASSRTDGNTIYF. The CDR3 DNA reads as TGTGCCAGCTCACGGACGGATGGAAACACCATATATTTT.

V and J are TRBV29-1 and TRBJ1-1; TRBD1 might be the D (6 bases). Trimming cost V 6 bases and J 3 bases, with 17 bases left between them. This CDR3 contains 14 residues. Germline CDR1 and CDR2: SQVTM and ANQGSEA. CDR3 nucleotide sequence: TGCAGCGTACAGGGAAACGGATGGGACACTGAAGCTTTCTTT. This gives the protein CSVQGNGWDTEAFF. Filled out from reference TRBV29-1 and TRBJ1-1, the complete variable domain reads SAVISQKPSRDICQRGTSLTIQCQVDSQVTMMFWYRQQPGQSLTLIATANQGSEATYESGFVIDKFPISRPNLTFSTLTVSNMSPEDSSIYLCSVQGNGWDTEAFFGQGTRLTVV.

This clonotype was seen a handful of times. The CDR3 bases are TGTGCCAGCAGTTACCCGGACAGGAACACTGAAGCTTTCTTT. Encoded protein: CASSYPDRNTEAFF. The chain has TRBV6-5 and TRBJ1-1, with a weak D call TRBD1 (6 bases). The CDR3 is 14 residues long. In germline, CDR1 is MNHEY, CDR2 SVGAGI. Trimming stripped 2 bases from V and 1 base from J, with 8 bases between.

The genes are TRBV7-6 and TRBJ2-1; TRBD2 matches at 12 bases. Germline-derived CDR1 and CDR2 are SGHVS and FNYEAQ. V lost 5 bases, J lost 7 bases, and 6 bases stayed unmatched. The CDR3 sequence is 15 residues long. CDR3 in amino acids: CASSTLGLAGNEQFF. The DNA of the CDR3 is TGTGCCAGCAGCACTCTCGGACTAGCGGGAAATGAGCAGTTCTTC.

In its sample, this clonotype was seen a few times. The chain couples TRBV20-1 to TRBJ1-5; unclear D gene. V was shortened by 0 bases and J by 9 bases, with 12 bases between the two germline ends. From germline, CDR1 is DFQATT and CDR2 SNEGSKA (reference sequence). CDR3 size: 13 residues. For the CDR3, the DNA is TGCAGTGCTAGAGATGAAGTGGGAAGGCCCCAGCATTTT. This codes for CSARDEVGRPQHF.

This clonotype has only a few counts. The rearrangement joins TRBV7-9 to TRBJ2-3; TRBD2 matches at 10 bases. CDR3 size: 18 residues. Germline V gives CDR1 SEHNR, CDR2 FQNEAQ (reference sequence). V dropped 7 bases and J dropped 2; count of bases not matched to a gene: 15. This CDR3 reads CASKDPSVLAGDTDTQYF. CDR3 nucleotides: TGTGCCAGCAAGGACCCCAGTGTGCTAGCGGGGGACACAGATACGCAGTATTTT.

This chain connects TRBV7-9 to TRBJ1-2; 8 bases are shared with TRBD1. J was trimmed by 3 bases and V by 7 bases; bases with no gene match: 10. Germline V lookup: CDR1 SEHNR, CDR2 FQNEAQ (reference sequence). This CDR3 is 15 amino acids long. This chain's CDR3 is CASTYGDRPYYGYTF. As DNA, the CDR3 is TGTGCCAGCACCTATGGGGACAGGCCCTACTATGGCTACACCTTC.

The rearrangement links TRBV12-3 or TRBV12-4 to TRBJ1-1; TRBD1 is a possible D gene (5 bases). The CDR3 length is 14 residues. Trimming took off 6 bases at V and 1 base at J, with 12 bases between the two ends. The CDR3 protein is CASRKQTANTEAFF. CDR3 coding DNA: TGTGCCAGCAGGAAACAGACAGCGAACACTGAAGCTTTCTTT.

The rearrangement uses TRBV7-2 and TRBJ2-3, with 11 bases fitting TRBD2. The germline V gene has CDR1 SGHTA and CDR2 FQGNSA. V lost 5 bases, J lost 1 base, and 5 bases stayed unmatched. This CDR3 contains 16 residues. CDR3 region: CASSIGTSGRTDTQYF. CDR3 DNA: TGTGCCAGCAGCATCGGGACTAGCGGACGCACAGATACGCAGTATTTT.

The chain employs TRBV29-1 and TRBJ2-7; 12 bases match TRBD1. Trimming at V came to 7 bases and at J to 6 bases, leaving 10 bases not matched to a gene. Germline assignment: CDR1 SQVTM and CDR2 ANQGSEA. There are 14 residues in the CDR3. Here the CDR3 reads CSAKGTGGLGEQYF. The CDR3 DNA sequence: TGCAGCGCAAAGGGGACAGGGGGCCTGGGCGAGCAGTACTTC.

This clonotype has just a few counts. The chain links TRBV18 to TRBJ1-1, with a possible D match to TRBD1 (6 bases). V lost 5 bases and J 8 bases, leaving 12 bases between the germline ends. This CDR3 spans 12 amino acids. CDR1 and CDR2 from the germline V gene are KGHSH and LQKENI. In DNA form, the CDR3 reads TGTGCCAGCTCAATGGGGGCCGAAGAAGCTTTCTTT. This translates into CASSMGAEEAFF.

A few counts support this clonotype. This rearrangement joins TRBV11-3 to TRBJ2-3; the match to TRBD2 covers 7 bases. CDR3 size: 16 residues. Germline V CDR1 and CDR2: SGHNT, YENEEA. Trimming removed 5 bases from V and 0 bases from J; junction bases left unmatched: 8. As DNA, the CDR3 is TGTGCCAGCAGCACTTCTAAAGCGGGGAGCACAGATACGCAGTATTTT. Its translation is CASSTSKAGSTDTQYF.

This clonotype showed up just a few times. The CDR3 sequence: CASSYQGRGTDYEKLFF. Written as DNA, the CDR3 is TGTGCCAGCAGCTATCAAGGCCGGGGGACAGACTATGAAAAACTGTTTTTT. V usage is TRBV5-5 and J usage is TRBJ1-4; 7 bases match TRBD1. The CDR3 is 17 residues long. V gave up 3 bases and J gave up 6 bases; unmatched junction bases: 14. The germline CDR1 and CDR2 sequences are SGHKS and YYEKEE (reference sequence).

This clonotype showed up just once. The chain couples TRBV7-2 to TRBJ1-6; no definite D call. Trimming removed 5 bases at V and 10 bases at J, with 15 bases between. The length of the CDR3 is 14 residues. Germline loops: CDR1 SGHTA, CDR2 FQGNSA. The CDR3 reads CASSPRAGSSPLHF. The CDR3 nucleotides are TGTGCCAGCAGCCCGCGTGCAGGATCCTCACCCCTCCACTTT.

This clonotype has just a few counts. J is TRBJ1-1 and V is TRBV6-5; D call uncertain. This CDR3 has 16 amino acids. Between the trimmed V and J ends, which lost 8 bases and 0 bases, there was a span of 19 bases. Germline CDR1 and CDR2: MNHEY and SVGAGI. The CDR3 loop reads CASGSLGIGMNTEAFF. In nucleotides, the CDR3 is TGTGCCAGCGGTTCCTTGGGGATTGGGATGAACACTGAAGCTTTCTTT.

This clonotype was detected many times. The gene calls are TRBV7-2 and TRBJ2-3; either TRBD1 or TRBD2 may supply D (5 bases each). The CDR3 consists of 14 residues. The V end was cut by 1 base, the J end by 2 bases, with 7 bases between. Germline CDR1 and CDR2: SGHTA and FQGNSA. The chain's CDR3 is CASSLGGYTDTQYF. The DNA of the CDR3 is TGTGCCAGCAGCTTAGGGGGGTACACAGATACGCAGTATTTT. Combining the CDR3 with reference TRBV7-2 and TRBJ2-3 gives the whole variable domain GAGVSQSPSNKVTEKGKDVELRCDPISGHTALYWYRQSLGQGLEFLIYFQGNSAPDKSGLPSDRFSAERTGGSVSTLTIQRTQQEDSAVYLCASSLGGYTDTQYFGPGTRLTVL.

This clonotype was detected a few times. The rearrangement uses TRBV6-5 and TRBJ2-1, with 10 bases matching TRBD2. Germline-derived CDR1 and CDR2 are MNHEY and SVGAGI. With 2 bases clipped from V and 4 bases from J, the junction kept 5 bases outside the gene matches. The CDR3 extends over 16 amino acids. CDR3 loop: CASSYLAGDDYNEQFF. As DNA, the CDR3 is TGTGCCAGCAGTTACCTAGCGGGGGACGATTACAATGAGCAGTTCTTC.

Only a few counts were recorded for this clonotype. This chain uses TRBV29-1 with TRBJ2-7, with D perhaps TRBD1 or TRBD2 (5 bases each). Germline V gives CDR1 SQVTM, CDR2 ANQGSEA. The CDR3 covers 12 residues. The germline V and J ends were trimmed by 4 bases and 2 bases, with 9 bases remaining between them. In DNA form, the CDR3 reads TGCAGCGTTGGGGACGGAGCCTACGAGCAGTACTTC. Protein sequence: CSVGDGAYEQYF.

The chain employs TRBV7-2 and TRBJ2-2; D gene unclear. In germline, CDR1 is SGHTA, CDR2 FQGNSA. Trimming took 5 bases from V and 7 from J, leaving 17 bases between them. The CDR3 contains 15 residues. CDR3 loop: CASSPLARSGGELFF. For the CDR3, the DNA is TGTGCCAGCAGCCCCCTCGCTAGGAGTGGCGGGGAGCTGTTTTTT.